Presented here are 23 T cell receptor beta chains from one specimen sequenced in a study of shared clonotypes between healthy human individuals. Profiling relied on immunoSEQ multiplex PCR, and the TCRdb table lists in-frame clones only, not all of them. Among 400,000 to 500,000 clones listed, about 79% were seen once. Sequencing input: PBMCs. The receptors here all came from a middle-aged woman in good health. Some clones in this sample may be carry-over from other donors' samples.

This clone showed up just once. The CDR3 loop reads CASSAGALRSVNEQFF. The CDR3 region has the DNA TGTGCCAGCAGCGCCGGGGCCCTCCGATCGGTCAATGAGCAGTTCTTC. The chain combines TRBV9 with TRBJ2-1, with D perhaps assigned TRBD1 or TRBD2 (5 bases each). The V end lost 3 bases, the J end lost 6 bases, and 19 bases lay between the germline ends. This CDR3 has 16 residues. Per germline, CDR1 SGDLS and CDR2 YYNGEE.

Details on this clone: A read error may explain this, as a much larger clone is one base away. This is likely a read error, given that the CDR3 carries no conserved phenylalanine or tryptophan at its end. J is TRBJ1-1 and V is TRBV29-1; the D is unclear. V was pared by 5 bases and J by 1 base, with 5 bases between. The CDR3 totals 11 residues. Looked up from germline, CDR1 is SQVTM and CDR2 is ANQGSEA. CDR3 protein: CSVSGNTEAFL. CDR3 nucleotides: TGCAGCGTTTCGGGGAACACTGAAGCTTTCCTT.

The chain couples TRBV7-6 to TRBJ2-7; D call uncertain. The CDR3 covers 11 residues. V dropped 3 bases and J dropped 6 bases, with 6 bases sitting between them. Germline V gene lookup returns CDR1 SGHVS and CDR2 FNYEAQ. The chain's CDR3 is CASSLGPEQYF. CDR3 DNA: TGTGCCAGCAGCTTGGGTCCCGAGCAGTACTTC.

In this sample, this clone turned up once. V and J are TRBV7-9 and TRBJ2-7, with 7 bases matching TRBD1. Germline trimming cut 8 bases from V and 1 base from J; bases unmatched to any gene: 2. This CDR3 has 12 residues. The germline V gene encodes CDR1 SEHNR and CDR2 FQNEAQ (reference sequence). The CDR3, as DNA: TGTGCCAGCCGGGACAGTTCCTACGAGCAGTACTTC. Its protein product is CASRDSSYEQYF.

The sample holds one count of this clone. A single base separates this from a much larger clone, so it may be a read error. CDR3 sequence: CASSWEASGSSYNEQFF. The CDR3 DNA is TGCGCCAGCAGCTGGGAGGCTAGCGGAAGCTCCTACAATGAGCAGTTCTTC. V and J are TRBV5-1 and TRBJ2-1; 7 bases are a match to TRBD2. The CDR3 has 17 residues. V was clipped by 3 bases and J by 0 bases; unmatched bases: 9. In germline, CDR1 is SGHRS, CDR2 YFSETQ.

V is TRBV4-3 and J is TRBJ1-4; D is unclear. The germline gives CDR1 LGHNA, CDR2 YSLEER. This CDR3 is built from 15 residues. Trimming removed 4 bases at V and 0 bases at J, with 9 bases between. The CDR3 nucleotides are TGCGCCAGCAGCCCAGAAAGAGCAACTAATGAAAAACTGTTTTTT. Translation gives CASSPERATNEKLFF.

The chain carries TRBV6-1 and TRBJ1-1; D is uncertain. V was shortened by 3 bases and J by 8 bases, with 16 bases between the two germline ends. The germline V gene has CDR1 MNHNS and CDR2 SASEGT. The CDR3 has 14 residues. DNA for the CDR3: TGTGCCAGCAGTGATCTGGGCAAGGCGTTGGAAGCTTTCTTT. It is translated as CASSDLGKALEAFF.

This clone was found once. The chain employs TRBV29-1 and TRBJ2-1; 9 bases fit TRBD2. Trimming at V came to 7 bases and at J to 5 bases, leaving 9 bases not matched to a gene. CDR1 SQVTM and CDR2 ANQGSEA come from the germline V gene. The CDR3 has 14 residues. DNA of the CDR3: TGCAGCGCCGGGACTAGCCCCCTAGACAATGAGCAGTTCTTC. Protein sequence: CSAGTSPLDNEQFF.

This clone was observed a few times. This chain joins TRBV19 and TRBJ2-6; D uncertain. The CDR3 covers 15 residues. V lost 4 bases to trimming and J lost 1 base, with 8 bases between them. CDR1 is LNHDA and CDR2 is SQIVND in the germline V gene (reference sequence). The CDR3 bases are TGTGCCAGTAGTACCCTGGGGTCTGGGGCCAACGTCCTGACTTTC. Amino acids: CASSTLGSGANVLTF.

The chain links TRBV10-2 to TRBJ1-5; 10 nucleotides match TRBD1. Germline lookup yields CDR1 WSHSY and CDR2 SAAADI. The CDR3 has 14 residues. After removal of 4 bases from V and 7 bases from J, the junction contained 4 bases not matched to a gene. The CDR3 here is CASSATGGGQPQHF. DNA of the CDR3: TGCGCCAGCAGTGCGACAGGGGGCGGACAGCCCCAGCATTTT.

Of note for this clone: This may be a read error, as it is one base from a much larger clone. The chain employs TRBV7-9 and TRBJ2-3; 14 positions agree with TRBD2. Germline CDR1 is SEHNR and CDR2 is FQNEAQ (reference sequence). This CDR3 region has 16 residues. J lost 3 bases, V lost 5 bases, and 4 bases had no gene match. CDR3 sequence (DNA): TGTGCCAGCAGCACGGGACTAGCGGGAGTAACAGATACGCAGTATTTT. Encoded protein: CASSTGLAGVTDTQYF.

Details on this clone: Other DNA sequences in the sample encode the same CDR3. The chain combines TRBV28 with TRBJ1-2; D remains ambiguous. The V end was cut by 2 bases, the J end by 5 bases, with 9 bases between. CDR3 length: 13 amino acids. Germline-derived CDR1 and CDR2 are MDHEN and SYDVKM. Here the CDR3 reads CASSLGRDYGYTF. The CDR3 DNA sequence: TGTGCCAGCAGTTTAGGTCGGGATTATGGCTACACCTTC.

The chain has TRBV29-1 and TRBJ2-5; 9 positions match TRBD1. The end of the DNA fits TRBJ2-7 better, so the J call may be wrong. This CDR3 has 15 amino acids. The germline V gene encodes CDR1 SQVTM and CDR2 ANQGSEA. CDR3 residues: CSVEQGRDRDYEQYF. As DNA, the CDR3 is TGCAGCGTTGAACAAGGCCGGGACAGGGACTACGAGCAGTACTTC.

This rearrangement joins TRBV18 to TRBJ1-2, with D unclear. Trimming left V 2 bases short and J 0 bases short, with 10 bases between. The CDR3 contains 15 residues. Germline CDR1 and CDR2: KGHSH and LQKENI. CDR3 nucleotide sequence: TGTGCCAGCTCACCAGGGTCTACAGCTAACTATGGCTACACCTTC. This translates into CASSPGSTANYGYTF.

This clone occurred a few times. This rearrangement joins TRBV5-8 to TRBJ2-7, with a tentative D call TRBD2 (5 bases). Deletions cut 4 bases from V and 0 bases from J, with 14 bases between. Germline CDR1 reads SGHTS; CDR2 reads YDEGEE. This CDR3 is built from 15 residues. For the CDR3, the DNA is TGTGCCAGCAGCACTGGTGCACTAGACTCCTACGAGCAGTACTTC. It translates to CASSTGALDSYEQYF.

The DNA of the CDR3 is TGCGCCAGCAGCTTGATCCTAGCTAGCGAGACCCGGGCCAACGTCCTGACTTTC. This translates into CASSLILASETRANVLTF. The chain couples TRBV5-1 to TRBJ2-6; D perhaps matches TRBD2 (6 bases). CDR1 is SGHRS and CDR2 is YFSETQ in the germline V gene. The germline V and J ends were trimmed by 1 base and 5 bases, with 19 bases remaining between them. This CDR3 is built from 18 residues.

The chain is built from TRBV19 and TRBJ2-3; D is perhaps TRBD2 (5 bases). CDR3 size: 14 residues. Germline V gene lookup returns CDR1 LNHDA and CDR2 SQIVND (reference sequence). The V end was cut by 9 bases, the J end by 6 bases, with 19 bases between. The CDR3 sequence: CASQRAFLGDTQYF. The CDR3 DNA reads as TGTGCCAGCCAGAGGGCCTTCCTAGGGGATACGCAGTATTTT.

CDR3 sequence (DNA): TGTGCCAGCAGACCCAGACTAGCGGATAACTACGAGCAGTACTTC. Protein product: CASRPRLADNYEQYF. This chain connects TRBV6-5 to TRBJ2-7; 9 bases are shared with TRBD2. V lost 6 bases to trimming and J lost 3 bases; unmatched junction nucleotides: 9. Germline values: CDR1 MNHEY, CDR2 SVGAGI. This CDR3 region has 15 residues.

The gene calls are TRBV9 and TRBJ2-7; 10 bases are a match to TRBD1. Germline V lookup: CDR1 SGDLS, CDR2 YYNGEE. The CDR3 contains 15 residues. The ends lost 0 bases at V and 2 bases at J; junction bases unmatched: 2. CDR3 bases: TGTGCCAGCAGCGTAGGGGGACAGGGGACCTACGAGCAGTACTTC. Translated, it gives CASSVGGQGTYEQYF.

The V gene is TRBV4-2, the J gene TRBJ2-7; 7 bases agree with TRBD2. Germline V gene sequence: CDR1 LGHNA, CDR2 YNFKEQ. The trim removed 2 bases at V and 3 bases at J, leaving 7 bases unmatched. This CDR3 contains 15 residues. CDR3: CASSQTSAYSYEQYF. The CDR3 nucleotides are TGTGCCAGCAGCCAAACTAGCGCGTATAGCTACGAGCAGTACTTC.

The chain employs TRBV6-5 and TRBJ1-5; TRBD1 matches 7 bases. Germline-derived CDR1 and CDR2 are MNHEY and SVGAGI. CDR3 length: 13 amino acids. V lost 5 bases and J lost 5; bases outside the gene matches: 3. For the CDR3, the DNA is TGTGCCAGCAGTGGGACAGTAGATCAGCCCCAGCATTTT. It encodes CASSGTVDQPQHF.

For the CDR3, the DNA is TGCAGCGTGGGGACTAGCGACTCCTACAATGAGCAGTTCTTC. The encoded protein is CSVGTSDSYNEQFF. This rearrangement joins TRBV29-1 to TRBJ2-1; 10 bases map to TRBD2. Germline CDR1 and CDR2: SQVTM and ANQGSEA. Unmatched junction bases numbered 2, after V lost 6 bases and J lost 0 bases. CDR3 size: 14 residues.

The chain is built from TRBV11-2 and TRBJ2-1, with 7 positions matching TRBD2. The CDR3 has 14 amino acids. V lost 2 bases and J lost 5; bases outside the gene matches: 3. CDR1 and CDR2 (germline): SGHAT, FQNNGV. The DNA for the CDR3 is TGTGCCAGCAGCTTACTAGCGGAAAACAATGAGCAGTTCTTC. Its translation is CASSLLAENNEQFF.